This T cell receptor (beta chain) was recorded in a study of cytomegalovirus exposure and HLA in healthy donors. Study in general: The 120 or so validation repertoires used a platform that matched the one used for the 666 first-cohort repertoires, as a later analysis reported. General observations from the study: It was found in a later analysis that first-cohort TCR clusters tended to co-occur in the 90 to 150 validation repertoires.

Comment on this clone: Antigen: not known.

Trimming took 4 bases from V and 2 from J, leaving 12 bases between them. There are 13 residues in the CDR3. Germline V gives CDR1 SQVTM, CDR2 ANQGSEA. Sequencing used immunoSEQ multiplex PCR; TCRdb keeps in-frame clones, though not all of them. The data contain fewer than 120,000 clones, 88% of them singletons. The chain is built from TRBV29-1 and TRBJ2-7, with D perhaps TRBD1 (5 bases). Material for sequencing was PBMCs. The clonotype originates from a woman aged 25 to 45 in good health and CMV-seropositive. CDR3 sequence: CSVVQGETYEQYF. The CDR3 DNA reads TGCAGCGTTGTGCAGGGTGAAACCTACGAGCAGTACTTC.